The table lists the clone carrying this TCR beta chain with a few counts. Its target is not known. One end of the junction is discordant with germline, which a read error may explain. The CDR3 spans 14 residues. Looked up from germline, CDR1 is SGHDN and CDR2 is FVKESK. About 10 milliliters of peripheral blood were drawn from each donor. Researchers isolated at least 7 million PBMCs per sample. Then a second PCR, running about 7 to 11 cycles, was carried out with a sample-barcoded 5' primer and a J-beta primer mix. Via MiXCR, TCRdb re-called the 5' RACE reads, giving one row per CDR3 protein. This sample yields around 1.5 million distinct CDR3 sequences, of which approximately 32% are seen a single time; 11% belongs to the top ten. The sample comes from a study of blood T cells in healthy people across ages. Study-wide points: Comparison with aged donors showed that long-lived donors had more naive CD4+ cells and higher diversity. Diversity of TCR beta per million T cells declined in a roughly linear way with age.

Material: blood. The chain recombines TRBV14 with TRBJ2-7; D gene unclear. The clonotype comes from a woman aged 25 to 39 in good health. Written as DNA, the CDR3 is TGTGCCAGTAGCCATCCCCCCGGATCCTACGAGCAGTACTTC. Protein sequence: CASSHPPGSYEQYF.